The sequence of this TCR beta chain was determined in a study of blood T cell repertoires in COVID-19. Across the study: Samples came from the United States, Italy and Spain, spanning acute and convalescent COVID-19.

Per the original data handling: For nucleated cells, counts were estimated from reference gene primer amplification. Repertoires were generated with immunoSEQ multiplex PCR, while TCRdb's copy carries only in-frame clones and drops some. D and trimming come from the DNA, and the V and J calls and clone size come from that table. The table records tens of thousands of clones, about four fifths of them present only once. Germline V gene lookup returns CDR1 LNHDA and CDR2 SQIVND (reference sequence). CDR3 length equals 14 residues. V lost 5 bases and J lost 12; bases outside the gene matches: 12. The Seattle patients, enrolled during active infection, were followed longitudinally.

J is TRBJ2-1 and V is TRBV19; 8 nucleotides agree with TRBD1. The receptor comes from a man in his 60s with COVID-19, enrolled during active disease. Sample: peripheral blood. In nucleotides, the CDR3 is TGTGCCAGTAGTCCGTACACCGACAGGGGCGCGCAGTTCTTC. Translated: CASSPYTDRGAQFF.